This T cell receptor beta chain was identified in a study of blood T cells in healthy people across ages (dated by TCRdb to the mid-2010s). Regarding the research as a whole: In model experiments, template switching captured about one uniquely barcoded TCR beta cDNA molecule for every two T cells. Using deep sequencing normalized with unique cDNA molecular identifiers, the study measured how TCR beta repertoire diversity changes with age. The donors were divided into four age groups: young (average approximately 16 years), middle-aged (roughly 42), aged (roughly 60) and long-lived (82). To avoid experimental bias, donors of different ages were distributed randomly across sequencing lanes. The study analyzed two additional independent replicas of 1 million unique cDNA reads from the same blood draw for two donors, one aged 18 to 30 and one aged 80 or older.

As concerns this clonotype: Its antigen specificity is not known. One base away there is no much larger clone; base qualities are not given.

In the germline V gene (reference sequence), CDR1 corresponds to SEHNR and CDR2 to FQNEAQ. The CDR3 contains 14 residues, cysteine and phenylalanine counted. Only CDR3 DNA is held: 42 bases, read in frame from base 1. V sheds 5 bases and J sheds 7 bases, leaving 18 bases between their ends. The donors were 40 or so Caucasian individuals from Russia, aged roughly 6 to 100 years, who were systemically healthy. Each donor gave ten milliliters of peripheral blood, drawn into EDTA-treated Vacutainer tubes. Ficoll-Paque density-gradient centrifugation was used to isolate PBMCs, with at least 7 million per sample. Total RNA was extracted from PBMCs with Trizol reagent, with at least 6 micrograms obtained per sample. Naive CD45RAhigh/CD27high T cell percentages were measured by flow cytometry on a PBMC aliquot from every donor. The investigation overall reported the following: There was a strong correlation between observed TCR beta diversity and the percentage of naive T cells measured by flow cytometry. The long-lived group showed more naive CD4+ T cells, fewer expanded clones and increased TCR diversity than the aged group, suggesting age selection. Because donor CMV infection status was unknown, age-related changes in expanded clonotypes were potentially confounded. Bulk unsorted PBMC profiling prevented conclusive comparison of naive and antigen-experienced compartments. As age increased, observed TCR beta diversity per million T cells dropped in a roughly linear way, and a significant reduction was already evident by age about 40. Total diversity estimates from one million sequenced T cells were considered lower bounds and underestimates.

The method behind the library was 5' RACE. The reads were generated on an Illumina HiSeq 2500. A second PCR of roughly 7 to 12 cycles was run with a J-beta primer mix and a sample-barcoded 5' primer. A template-switch 5' adaptor carrying 12 random nucleotides introduced a unique molecular identifier onto each TCR beta cDNA molecule. At least 3 million CDR3-containing paired-end reads were obtained from each sample. First-strand cDNA was synthesized from all RNA with the Mint cDNA synthesis kit, primed by a TRBC-specific oligonucleotide. Following uracil-DNA glycosylase treatment, a first 18-cycle PCR with universal primers M1SS and BC2_uni_R was performed on all cDNA. As for the authors' bioinformatics: For normalization, 1 million high-quality reads, each with a distinct molecular identifier, were randomly selected from each sample. Reads sharing molecular identifiers were discarded rather than binned into consensus sequences. MiTCR, set to a Q25 quality threshold and the strictest error-elimination algorithm, was used for CDR3 identification, clonotype clustering and error correction. A nonparametric unseen species model with Euler transformation was used to estimate lower-bound total TCR beta diversity. The public reads were reprocessed in TCRdb via fastp at Q25 and MiXCR, keeping in-frame beta chains. When rows share a CDR3 protein, they turn into one entry using the most common DNA and genes. TCRdb, not the original authors, processed these V and J calls. Counted in this sample were some 640,000 distinct CDR3 sequences; approximately 30% of them appeared once. The leading ten clones occupy roughly 14% of the sample.

The sequence links TRBV7-9 to TRBJ2-7; the D region may be TRBD1 or TRBD2, each matching 6 bases equally. Sequencing was performed on blood. This TCR was recovered from a woman older than 75 in good health. The CDR3 here reads CASSLEGGTSEQYF. The DNA sequence is TGTGCCAGCAGCCTAGAGGGGGGCACCTCGGAGCAGTACTTC.